The 19 T cell receptor beta chains given below trace back to one sample, sequenced in a study of cytomegalovirus exposure and HLA in healthy donors. PCR was performed using 60 Vbeta and 13 Jbeta primers. Generated by immunoSEQ multiplex PCR, the TCRdb table keeps only in-frame clones and is missing some. Among about 85,000 clones, roughly 80% were seen once, and the ten largest hold approximately 29%. Source material: PBMCs. These receptors all stem from a man over 45 in good health and CMV-seropositive.

V is TRBV10-1 and J is TRBJ2-3, with 10 bases that match TRBD2. Germline lookup yields CDR1 WNHNN and CDR2 SYGVQD (reference sequence). With 6 bases clipped from V and 2 bases from J, the junction kept 8 bases outside the gene matches. The length of the CDR3 is 16 residues. The DNA of the CDR3 is TGCGCCAGCAGCAATCAGGGACTAGCGACCACAGATACGCAGTATTTT. Translation gives CASSNQGLATTDTQYF.

This sequence joins TRBV7-2 and TRBJ2-3; TRBD1 matches 7 bases. Per germline, CDR1 SGHTA and CDR2 FQGNSA. V shed 7 bases, J shed 3 bases, and the junction held 10 bases outside the gene matches. The CDR3 has 15 residues. The CDR3 bases are TGTGCCAGCACGAGTTCAAGACAGGGAACAGATACGCAGTATTTT. This gives the protein CASTSSRQGTDTQYF.

The chain recombines TRBV11-3 with TRBJ2-3; the match to TRBD2 covers 7 bases. Germline loops: CDR1 SGHNT, CDR2 YENEEA. This CDR3 spans 17 amino acids. Trimming took 0 bases from V and 3 from J; bases not matched to a gene: 9. Here the CDR3 DNA reads TGTGCCAGCAGCTTAGATAGCGGCGGGAGAGGGACAGATACGCAGTATTTT. It specifies CASSLDSGGRGTDTQYF.

This sequence joins TRBV6-1 and TRBJ2-1; D perhaps matches TRBD1 (5 bases). CDR1 MNHNS and CDR2 SASEGT come from the germline V gene. CDR3 length: 16 amino acids. Trimming removed 3 bases from V and 4 bases from J, with 16 bases in between. In DNA form, the CDR3 reads TGTGCCAGCAGTGACGAGGACACCGTCGGGTACAATGAGCAGTTCTTC. It encodes CASSDEDTVGYNEQFF.

The J gene is TRBJ1-1, the V gene TRBV6-4; TRBD1 agrees at 7 bases. This CDR3 comprises 15 residues. Germline CDR1 and CDR2: MRHNA and SNTAGT. J gave up 3 bases and V 9 bases, and 13 bases lay outside the gene matches. CDR3 sequence reads: CARDRPRRGDTEAFF. The DNA for the CDR3 is TGTGCCAGGGACAGGCCACGACGAGGGGACACTGAAGCTTTCTTT.

The chain recombines TRBV5-1 with TRBJ2-1, with D unresolved. The V end lost 0 bases, the J end lost 8 bases, and 6 bases lay between the germline ends. CDR1 and CDR2 (germline): SGHRS, YFSETQ. The CDR3 loop spans 12 amino acids. CDR3 bases: TGCGCCAGCAGCTTGGCCATAGATGAGCAGTTCTTC. Protein sequence: CASSLAIDEQFF.

The rearrangement joins TRBV2 to TRBJ2-7, with D possibly TRBD1 on 5 matching bases. Per the germline V gene, CDR1 is SNHLY and CDR2 is FYNNEI. Trimming removed 4 bases from V and 3 bases from J, with 7 bases in between. The CDR3 spans 12 residues. As DNA, the CDR3 is TGTGCCAGCAGTGGGCAGGGCTACGAGCAGTACTTC. This translates into CASSGQGYEQYF.

A single count supports this clone. The chain joins TRBV7-9 to TRBJ2-3; TRBD1 matches at 9 bases. The CDR3 loop spans 15 amino acids. CDR1 is SEHNR, CDR2 FQNEAQ, per germline (reference sequence). Losses at the gene ends were 5 bases for V and 5 bases for J; bases not matched to a gene: 8. In nucleotides, the CDR3 is TGTGCCAGCAGCGCGCCGGGACAGGGTTTAGATACGCAGTATTTT. Its translation: CASSAPGQGLDTQYF.

The genes are TRBV6-5 and TRBJ2-7; 8 positions agree with TRBD1. Trimming took 6 bases from V and 6 from J; bases not matched to a gene: 7. Per the germline V gene, CDR1 is MNHEY and CDR2 is SVGAGI. The CDR3 consists of 13 residues. This CDR3 reads CASSPRQGFEQYF. The DNA for the CDR3 is TGTGCCAGCAGCCCCCGACAGGGGTTCGAGCAGTACTTC.

This clone appeared a single time. The rearrangement joins TRBV12-5 to TRBJ1-1, with D uncertain. Germline V gene lookup returns CDR1 LGHNT and CDR2 FRNRAP. V was cut by 6 bases and J by 2 bases, with 7 bases left in between. The CDR3 loop spans 12 amino acids. CDR3 sequence: CASGQRNTEAFF. CDR3 bases: TGTGCTAGTGGGCAGCGCAACACTGAAGCTTTCTTT. The whole variable domain, filled in from reference TRBV12-5 and TRBJ1-1, reads DARVTQTPRHKVTEMGQEVTMRCQPILGHNTVFWYRQTMMQGLELLAYFRNRAPLDDSGMPKDRFSAEMPDATLATLKIQPSEPRDSAVYFCASGQRNTEAFFGQGTRLTVV.

V gene TRBV7-2 combines with J gene TRBJ2-3; no definite D call. The CDR3 has 15 residues. The ends were cut back, 0 bases at V and 1 base at J, with 8 bases in the middle. The germline V gene encodes CDR1 SGHTA and CDR2 FQGNSA. DNA of the CDR3: TGTGCCAGCAGCTTAGCAGGCGGTCGCACAGATACGCAGTATTTT. Its translation: CASSLAGGRTDTQYF.

J is TRBJ2-6 and V is TRBV2; TRBD1 might be the D (6 bases). V was trimmed by 7 bases and J by 0 bases, leaving 10 bases between them. Looked up from germline, CDR1 is SNHLY and CDR2 is FYNNEI. This CDR3 has 15 amino acids. CDR3: CASNRESSGANVLTF. The CDR3 region has the DNA TGTGCCAGCAACAGGGAGAGCTCTGGGGCCAACGTCCTGACTTTC.

This chain links TRBV5-1 with TRBJ2-3; 9 bases match TRBD1. The germline V gene encodes CDR1 SGHRS and CDR2 YFSETQ. The CDR3 is made up of 16 amino acids. V was pared by 2 bases and J by 1 base, with 5 bases of the junction left unmatched. As DNA, the CDR3 is TGCGCCAGCAGCTTCACAGGGGGCATGGGCACAGATACGCAGTATTTT. This sequence encodes CASSFTGGMGTDTQYF.

Concerning this clone: The same CDR3 can be traced to other DNA sequences in this sample. This chain joins TRBV30 and TRBJ2-1; TRBD2 might be the D (5 bases). Between the trimmed V and J ends, which lost 0 bases and 9 bases, there was a span of 9 bases. Per germline, CDR1 GTSNPN and CDR2 SVGIG (reference sequence). The CDR3 runs 12 residues. The CDR3 region is CAWSVRAGEQFF. In DNA form, the CDR3 reads TGTGCCTGGAGTGTACGCGCGGGTGAGCAGTTCTTC.

The V gene is TRBV13, the J gene TRBJ1-2; 7 bases are a match to TRBD1. Germline CDR1 and CDR2: PRHDT and FYEKMQ (reference sequence). Trimming removed 5 bases from V and 0 bases from J; junction bases left unmatched: 9. This CDR3 is built from 16 residues. CDR3 coding DNA: TGTGCCAGCAGCCCTCATCCGGGACAGACTAACTATGGCTACACCTTC. Translated: CASSPHPGQTNYGYTF.

As DNA, the CDR3 is TGTGCCAGTAGTACAAACCGGGGTTCTCGTCAGCCCCAGCATTTT. This translates into CASSTNRGSRQPQHF. The chain combines TRBV19 with TRBJ1-5; no firm D call. CDR3 length equals 15 residues. Germline V gene data show CDR1 as LNHDA and CDR2 as SQIVND (reference sequence). Trimming removed 4 bases at V and 6 bases at J, with 16 bases between.

This chain connects TRBV19 to TRBJ1-5, with 8 bases aligning to TRBD1. The CDR3 loop spans 16 amino acids. The V gene's germline CDR1 is LNHDA and CDR2 SQIVND (reference sequence). The V segment lost 5 bases and the J segment 3 bases; nucleotides outside the gene matches: 9. CDR3 amino acids: CASSPKWTGHNQPQHF. The DNA for the CDR3 is TGTGCCAGTAGTCCCAAGTGGACAGGGCACAATCAGCCCCAGCATTTT.

This clone was observed a single time. The chain is built from TRBV7-9 and TRBJ2-5, with D perhaps matching TRBD1 (6 bases). Germline CDR1 is SEHNR and CDR2 is FQNEAQ (reference sequence). The CDR3 runs to 16 residues. Trimming removed 4 bases at V and 4 bases at J, with 19 bases between. The CDR3 here is CASSWWTASQGETQYF. The CDR3 DNA reads TGTGCCAGCAGCTGGTGGACAGCTTCCCAGGGAGAGACCCAGTACTTC.

The chain joins TRBV19 to TRBJ2-7; 8 bases are shared with TRBD1. Trimming took 5 bases from V and 4 from J; bases not matched to a gene: 13. Germline-derived CDR1 and CDR2 are LNHDA and SQIVND (reference sequence). The CDR3 consists of 16 residues. CDR3 coding DNA: TGTGCCAGTAGTTTTAAGGGGGGACAGGATGGGTACGAGCAGTACTTC. It codes for CASSFKGGQDGYEQYF.